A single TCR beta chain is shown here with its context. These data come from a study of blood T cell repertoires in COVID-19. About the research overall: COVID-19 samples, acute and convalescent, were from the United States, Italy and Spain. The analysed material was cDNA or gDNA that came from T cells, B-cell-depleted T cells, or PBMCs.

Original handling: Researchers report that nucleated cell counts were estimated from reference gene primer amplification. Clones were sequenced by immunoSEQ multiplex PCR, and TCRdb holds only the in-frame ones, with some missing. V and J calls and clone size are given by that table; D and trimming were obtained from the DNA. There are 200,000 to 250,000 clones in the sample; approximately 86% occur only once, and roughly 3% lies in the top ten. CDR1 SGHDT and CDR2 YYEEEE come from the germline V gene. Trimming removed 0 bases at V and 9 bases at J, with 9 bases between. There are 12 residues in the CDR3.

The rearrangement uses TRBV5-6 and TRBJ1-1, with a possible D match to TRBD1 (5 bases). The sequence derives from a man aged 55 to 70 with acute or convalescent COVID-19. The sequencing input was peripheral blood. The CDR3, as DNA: TGTGCCAGCAGCTTGGGAGACAGACAAGCTTTCTTT. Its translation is CASSLGDRQAFF.